This TCR beta chain was sequenced for a study of blood T cells in healthy people across ages. Overall study results and limits: Any conclusive comparison of naive versus antigen-experienced cells was prevented by using unsorted PBMCs.

A minimum of 7 million PBMCs was isolated per sample. Extracted total RNA amounted to at least 5.5 micrograms for each sample. Combining a sample-barcoded 5' primer with a J-beta primer mix, a second PCR ran for roughly 6 to 11 cycles. A 12-random-nucleotide template-switch adaptor tagged each cDNA molecule. TCRdb reanalysed the 5' RACE reads using MiXCR and keeps one entry per CDR3 protein. The table records roughly 1 million distinct CDR3 sequences, 25% of them present only once. Note on this clonotype: The antigen remains undetermined.

This sample was also put to use in a study of T cells of mothers and their children.

The sample comprised blood. The TCR originated in a girl between 2 and 10 years old in good health.

CDR3 sequence: CSVEGGQGEGAYNEQFF. The CDR3 DNA reads TGCAGCGTTGAAGGCGGACAGGGAGAAGGGGCCTACAATGAGCAGTTCTTC. V is TRBV29-1 and J is TRBJ2-1; 8 nucleotides match TRBD1. The CDR3 has 17 amino acids. The V and J ends lost 1 base and 2 bases, in that order; junction bases with no gene match: 10. Germline CDR1 and CDR2: SQVTM and ANQGSEA.